Presented here are 15 T cell receptor beta chains from one specimen sequenced in a study of shared clonotypes between healthy human individuals. TCRdb's copy holds only in-frame clones and misses some; the assay was immunoSEQ multiplex PCR. The table shows about 2.3 million clones, with 93% occurring only once. Sequenced: naive CD4+ T cells from PBMCs. Subset indicated: CD45RA+ positively selected. The receptors derive from a man between 18 and 35 years old in good health. Some clones in this sample may be carry-over from other donors' samples.

The DNA of the CDR3 is TGTGCCAGCAGAAAGGCAGGGTCGTTTACCGGGGAGCTGTTTTTT. It translates to CASRKAGSFTGELFF. The V call is TRBV6-5, the J call TRBJ2-2; D is possibly TRBD1 (5 bases). Trimming removed 6 bases at V and 5 bases at J, with 16 bases between. Germline CDR1 and CDR2: MNHEY and SVGAGI. The CDR3 is 15 amino acids.

J is TRBJ1-1 and V is TRBV11-2; no firm D call. The CDR3 is 12 amino acids. V lost 5 bases to trimming and J lost 6 bases, with 10 bases between them. Germline V CDR1 and CDR2: SGHAT, FQNNGV. The CDR3 region is CASSEGHSEAFF. The CDR3 region has the DNA TGTGCCAGCAGCGAGGGCCACTCTGAAGCTTTCTTT.

The rearrangement joins TRBV7-8 to TRBJ1-5; 7 nucleotides match TRBD1. J was trimmed by 2 bases and V by 1 base; bases with no gene match: 2. Germline V gives CDR1 SGHVS, CDR2 FQNEAQ. The CDR3 is 15 amino acids. The CDR3 here is CASSLVGGGNQPQHF. The CDR3 DNA follows: TGTGCCAGCAGCTTAGTAGGGGGCGGCAATCAGCCCCAGCATTTT.

The rearrangement joins TRBV19 to TRBJ1-5, with D tentatively TRBD1 (6 bases). Trimming removed 3 bases from V and 6 bases from J, with 24 bases in between. The CDR3 contains 18 residues. Germline V gene lookup returns CDR1 LNHDA and CDR2 SQIVND (reference sequence). The CDR3 DNA is TGTGCCAGTAGTATTAATCCTAATCGAGGGGGGATGGTTCAGCCCCAGCATTTT. Protein: CASSINPNRGGMVQPQHF.

The chain carries TRBV29-1 and TRBJ2-2; the D gene is possibly TRBD2 (5 bases). CDR1 and CDR2 (germline): SQVTM, ANQGSEA. The CDR3 spans 18 residues. Trimming left V 0 bases short and J 5 bases short, with 22 bases between. The CDR3 coding sequence is TGCAGCGTTGAAGATCCCTCGCGACTGGCCTCGGGGACCGGGGAGCTGTTTTTT. Its translation: CSVEDPSRLASGTGELFF.

This clone was counted once. The rearrangement uses TRBV7-2 and TRBJ2-3; D unclear. The CDR3 totals 13 residues. V was trimmed by 2 bases and J by 6 bases, leaving 9 bases between them. The germline gives CDR1 SGHTA, CDR2 FQGNSA. In DNA, the CDR3 is TGTGCCAGCAGCTTAATGCGATCGGATACGCAGTATTTT. This codes for CASSLMRSDTQYF.

This chain joins TRBV19 and TRBJ1-5; D gene ambiguous. V gave up 6 bases and J gave up 2 bases, with 17 bases separating them. Germline values: CDR1 LNHDA, CDR2 SQIVND (reference sequence). The length of the CDR3 is 16 residues. The CDR3 sequence: CASSTKRVMGNQPQHF. DNA of the CDR3: TGTGCCAGTAGCACAAAAAGGGTAATGGGCAATCAGCCCCAGCATTTT.

The chain joins TRBV7-9 to TRBJ1-2; D ambiguous. Trimming removed 3 bases at V and 3 bases at J, with 17 bases between. Germline values: CDR1 SEHNR, CDR2 FQNEAQ (reference sequence). The CDR3 totals 16 residues. DNA for the CDR3: TGTGCCAGCAGCTTCGGCCCGGGCTTGAGGGACTATGGCTACACCTTC. As protein: CASSFGPGLRDYGYTF. The variable domain in full, with the rest retrieved from reference TRBV7-9 and TRBJ1-2, is DTGVSQNPRHKITKRGQNVTFRCDPISEHNRLYWYRQTLGQGPEFLTYFQNEAQLEKSRLLSDRFSAERPKGSFSTLEIQRTEQGDSAMYLCASSFGPGLRDYGYTFGSGTRLTVV.

With respect to this clone: This sample includes further DNA sequences coding for the same CDR3. The rearrangement joins TRBV5-1 to TRBJ1-2; D not certain. The CDR3 extends over 14 amino acids. Trimming stripped 0 bases from V and 2 bases from J, with 8 bases between. The germline V gene has CDR1 SGHRS and CDR2 YFSETQ. The CDR3 reads CASSLGPSNYGYTF. In nucleotides, the CDR3 is TGCGCCAGCAGCTTGGGGCCATCAAACTATGGCTACACCTTC.

The V gene is TRBV7-9, the J gene TRBJ1-4; D uncertain. V was shortened by 6 bases and J by 7 bases, with 18 bases between the two germline ends. The CDR3 covers 15 residues. CDR1 and CDR2 from the germline V gene are SEHNR and FQNEAQ (reference sequence). The CDR3 reads CASSVGGRSTEKLFF. The CDR3, as DNA: TGTGCCAGCAGTGTGGGTGGCAGATCAACTGAAAAACTGTTTTTT.

This chain links TRBV7-8 with TRBJ2-2; D is perhaps TRBD2 (6 bases). CDR1 SGHVS and CDR2 FQNEAQ come from the germline V gene. The CDR3 runs 17 residues. V was pared by 0 bases and J by 7 bases, with 18 bases between. The CDR3 bases are TGTGCCAGCAGCTTAGCGGGACTCTCCTCGGGAGTCGGGGAGCTGTTTTTT. Encoded protein: CASSLAGLSSGVGELFF.

As concerns this clone: Within the sample, other DNA sequences also encode this same CDR3. The chain combines TRBV19 with TRBJ1-2, with 7 bases that match TRBD1. Trimming cost V 6 bases and J 0 bases; bases outside gene matches: 4. The CDR3 totals 14 residues. Germline CDR1 and CDR2: LNHDA and SQIVND (reference sequence). The CDR3, as DNA: TGTGCCAGTAGGGCGACAGGGACTAACTATGGCTACACCTTC. This codes for CASRATGTNYGYTF.

The chain carries TRBV7-9 and TRBJ1-5, with D possibly being TRBD1 (6 bases). Looked up from germline, CDR1 is SEHNR and CDR2 is FQNEAQ (reference sequence). Trimming left V 0 bases short and J 1 base short, with 16 bases between. The CDR3 sequence is 18 residues long. CDR3 coding DNA: TGTGCCAGCAGCTTAGCGCTCCTTCGAGGGGGGAGCAATCAGCCCCAGCATTTT. Its translation: CASSLALLRGGSNQPQHF.

The chain employs TRBV6-5 and TRBJ2-5; D unclear. The ends were cut back, 4 bases at V and 5 bases at J, with 11 bases in the middle. Germline CDR1 and CDR2: MNHEY and SVGAGI. The CDR3 totals 13 residues. The CDR3 loop is CASSSFGGETQYF. In nucleotides, the CDR3 is TGTGCCAGCAGTTCGTTCGGTGGTGAGACCCAGTACTTC.

A remark on this clone: In the same sample, other DNA sequences code for this CDR3. This chain links TRBV5-1 with TRBJ2-2; D gene uncertain. The V gene's germline CDR1 is SGHRS and CDR2 YFSETQ. The CDR3 contains 15 residues. V lost 0 bases, J lost 2 bases, and 8 bases lay in between. CDR3 sequence (DNA): TGCGCCAGCAGCTTGGCTGCCTCAAACACCGGGGAGCTGTTTTTT. Protein: CASSLAASNTGELFF.